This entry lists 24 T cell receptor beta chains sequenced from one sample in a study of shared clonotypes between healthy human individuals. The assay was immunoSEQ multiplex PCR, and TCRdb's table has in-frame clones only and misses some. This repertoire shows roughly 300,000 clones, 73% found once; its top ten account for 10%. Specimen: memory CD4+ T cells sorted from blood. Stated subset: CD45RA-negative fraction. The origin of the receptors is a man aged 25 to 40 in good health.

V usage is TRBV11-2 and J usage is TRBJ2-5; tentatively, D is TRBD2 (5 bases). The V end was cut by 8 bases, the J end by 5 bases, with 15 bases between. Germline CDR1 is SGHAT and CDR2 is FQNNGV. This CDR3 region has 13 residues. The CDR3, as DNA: TGTGCCAGCGGCCCCCCGGGGTCGGAGACCCAGTACTTC. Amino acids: CASGPPGSETQYF.

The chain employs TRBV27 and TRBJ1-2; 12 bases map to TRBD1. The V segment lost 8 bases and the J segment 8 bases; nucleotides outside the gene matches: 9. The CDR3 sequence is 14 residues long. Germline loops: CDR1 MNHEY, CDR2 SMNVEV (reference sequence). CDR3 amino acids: CASGLGQGAGGYTF. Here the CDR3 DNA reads TGTGCCAGCGGGTTGGGACAGGGGGCAGGAGGCTACACCTTC.

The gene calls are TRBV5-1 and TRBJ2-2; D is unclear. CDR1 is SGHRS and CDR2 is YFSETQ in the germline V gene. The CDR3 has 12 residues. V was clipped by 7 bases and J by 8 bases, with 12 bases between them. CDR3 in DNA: TGCGCCAGCCGCGAAAGAAGTGGGGAGCTGTTTTTT. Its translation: CASRERSGELFF.

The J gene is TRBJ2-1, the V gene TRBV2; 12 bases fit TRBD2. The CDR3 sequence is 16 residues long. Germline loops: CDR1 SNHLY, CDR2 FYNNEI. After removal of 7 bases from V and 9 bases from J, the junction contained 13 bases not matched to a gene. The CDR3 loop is CASTTILLAGGGEQFF. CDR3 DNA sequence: TGTGCCAGCACAACCATCTTACTAGCGGGAGGTGGTGAGCAGTTCTTC.

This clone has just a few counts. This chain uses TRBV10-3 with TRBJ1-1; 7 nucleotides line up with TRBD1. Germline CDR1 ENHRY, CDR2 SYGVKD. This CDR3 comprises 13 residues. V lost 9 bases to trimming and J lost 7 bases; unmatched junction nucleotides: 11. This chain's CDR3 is CAISPGQSVEAFF. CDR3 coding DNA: TGTGCCATATCCCCGGGACAGTCCGTTGAAGCTTTCTTT.

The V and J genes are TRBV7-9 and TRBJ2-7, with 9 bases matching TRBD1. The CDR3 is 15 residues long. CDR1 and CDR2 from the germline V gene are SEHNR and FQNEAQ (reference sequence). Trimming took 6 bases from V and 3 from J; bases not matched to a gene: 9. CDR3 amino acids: CASRRTGEVIYEQYF. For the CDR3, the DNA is TGTGCCAGCAGGCGGACAGGGGAAGTGATCTACGAGCAGTACTTC.

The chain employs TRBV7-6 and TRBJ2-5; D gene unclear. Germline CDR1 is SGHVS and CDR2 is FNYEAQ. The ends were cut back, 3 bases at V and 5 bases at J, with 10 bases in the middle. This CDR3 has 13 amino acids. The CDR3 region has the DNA TGTGCCAGCAGCTTCCTTGTTAGGGAGACCCAGTACTTC. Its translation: CASSFLVRETQYF. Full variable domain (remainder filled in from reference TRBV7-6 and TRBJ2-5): GAGVSQSPRYKVTKRGQDVALRCDPISGHVSLYWYRQALGQGPEFLTYFNYEAQQDKSGLPNDRFSAERPEGSISTLTIQRTEQRDSAMYRCASSFLVRETQYFGPGTRLLVL.

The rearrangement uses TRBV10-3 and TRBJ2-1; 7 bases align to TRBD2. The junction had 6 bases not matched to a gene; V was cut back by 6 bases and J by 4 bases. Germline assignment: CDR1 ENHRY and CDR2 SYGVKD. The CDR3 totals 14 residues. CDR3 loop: CAIRQRDDYNEQFF. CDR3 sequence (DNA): TGTGCCATCAGACAGCGGGACGATTACAATGAGCAGTTCTTC.

CDR3: CASSIGASGRYEQYF. The CDR3, as DNA: TGTGCCAGTAGTATAGGGGCTAGCGGGAGGTACGAGCAGTACTTC. The chain recombines TRBV19 with TRBJ2-7; 11 bases align to TRBD2. Germline V gives CDR1 LNHDA, CDR2 SQIVND (reference sequence). V lost 1 base, J lost 4 bases, and 3 bases stayed unmatched. The CDR3 covers 15 residues.

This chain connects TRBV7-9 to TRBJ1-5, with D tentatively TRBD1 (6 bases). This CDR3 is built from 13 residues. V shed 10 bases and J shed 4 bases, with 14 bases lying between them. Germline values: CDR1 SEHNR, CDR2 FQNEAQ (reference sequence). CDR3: CAKEQGVNQPQHF. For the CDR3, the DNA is TGTGCCAAAGAACAGGGAGTAAATCAGCCCCAGCATTTT.

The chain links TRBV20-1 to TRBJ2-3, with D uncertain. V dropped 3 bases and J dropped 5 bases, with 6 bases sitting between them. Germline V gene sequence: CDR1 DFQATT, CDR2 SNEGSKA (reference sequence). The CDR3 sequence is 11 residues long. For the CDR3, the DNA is TGCAGTGCTAGCGCGGTAGATACGCAGTATTTT. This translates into CSASAVDTQYF.

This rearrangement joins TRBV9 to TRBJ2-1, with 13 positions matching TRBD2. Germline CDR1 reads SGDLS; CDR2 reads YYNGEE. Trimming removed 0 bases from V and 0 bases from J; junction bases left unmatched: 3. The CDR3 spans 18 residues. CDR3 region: CASSVGTSGSYSYNEQFF. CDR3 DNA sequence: TGTGCCAGCAGCGTAGGGACTAGCGGGAGCTACTCCTACAATGAGCAGTTCTTC.

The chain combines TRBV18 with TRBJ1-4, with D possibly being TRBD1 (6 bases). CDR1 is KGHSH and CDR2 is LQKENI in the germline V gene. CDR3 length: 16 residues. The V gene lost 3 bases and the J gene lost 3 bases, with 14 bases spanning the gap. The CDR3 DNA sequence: TGTGCCAGCTCACCGAATAACAGGGATGCTAATGAAAAACTGTTTTTT. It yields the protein CASSPNNRDANEKLFF.

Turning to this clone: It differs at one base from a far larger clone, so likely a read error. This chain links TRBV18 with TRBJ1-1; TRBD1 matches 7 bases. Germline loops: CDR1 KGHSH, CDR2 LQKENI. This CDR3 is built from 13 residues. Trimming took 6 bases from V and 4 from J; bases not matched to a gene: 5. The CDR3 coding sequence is TGTGCCAGCTCGGAGGGGGCGGGCACTGAAGCTTTCTTT. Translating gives CASSEGAGTEAFF.

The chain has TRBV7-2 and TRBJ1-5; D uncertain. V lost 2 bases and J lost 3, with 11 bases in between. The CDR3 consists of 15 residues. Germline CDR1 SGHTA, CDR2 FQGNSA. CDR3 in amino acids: CASSLLHSHNQPQHF. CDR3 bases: TGTGCCAGCAGCTTACTGCACAGCCACAATCAGCCCCAGCATTTT.

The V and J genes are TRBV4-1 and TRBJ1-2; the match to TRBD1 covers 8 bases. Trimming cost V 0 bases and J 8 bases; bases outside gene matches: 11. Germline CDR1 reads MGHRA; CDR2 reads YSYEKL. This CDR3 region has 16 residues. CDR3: CASSQESAGGAGGYTF. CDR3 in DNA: TGCGCCAGCAGCCAAGAATCAGCAGGGGGCGCCGGCGGCTACACCTTC.

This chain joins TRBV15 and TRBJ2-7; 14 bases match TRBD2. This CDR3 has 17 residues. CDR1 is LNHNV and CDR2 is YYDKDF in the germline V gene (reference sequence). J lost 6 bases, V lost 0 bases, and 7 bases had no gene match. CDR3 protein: CATSRDWTSGRSREQYF. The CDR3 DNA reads TGTGCCACCAGCAGAGATTGGACTAGCGGGAGGTCCCGCGAGCAGTACTTC.

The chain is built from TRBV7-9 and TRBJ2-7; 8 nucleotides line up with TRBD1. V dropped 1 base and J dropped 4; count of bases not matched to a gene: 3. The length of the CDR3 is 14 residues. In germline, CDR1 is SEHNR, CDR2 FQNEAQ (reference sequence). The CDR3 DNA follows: TGTGCCAGCAGCTTAGGGACAGGGAGATACGAGCAGTACTTC. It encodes CASSLGTGRYEQYF.

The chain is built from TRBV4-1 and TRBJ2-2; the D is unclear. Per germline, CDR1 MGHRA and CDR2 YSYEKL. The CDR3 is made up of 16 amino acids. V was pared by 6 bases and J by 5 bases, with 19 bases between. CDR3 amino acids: CASSLRPDFVTGELFF. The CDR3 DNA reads TGCGCCAGCAGTCTTCGCCCCGACTTTGTGACCGGGGAGCTGTTTTTT.

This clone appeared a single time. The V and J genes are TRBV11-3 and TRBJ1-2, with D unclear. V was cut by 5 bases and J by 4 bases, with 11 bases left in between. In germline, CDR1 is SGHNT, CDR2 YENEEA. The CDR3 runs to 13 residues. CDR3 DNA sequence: TGTGCCAGCAGCCCAGAGGCGGTCTATGGCTACACCTTC. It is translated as CASSPEAVYGYTF.

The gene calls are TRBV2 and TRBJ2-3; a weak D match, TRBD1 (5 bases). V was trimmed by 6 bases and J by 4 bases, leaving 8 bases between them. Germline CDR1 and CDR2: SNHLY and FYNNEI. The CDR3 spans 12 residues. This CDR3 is CASRQVSDTQYF. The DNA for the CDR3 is TGTGCCAGCAGACAGGTTTCAGATACGCAGTATTTT. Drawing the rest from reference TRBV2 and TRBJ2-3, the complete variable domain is EPEVTQTPSHQVTQMGQEVILRCVPISNHLYFYWYRQILGQKVEFLVSFYNNEISEKSEIFDDQFSVERPDGSNFTLKIRSTKLEDSAMYFCASRQVSDTQYFGPGTRLTVL.

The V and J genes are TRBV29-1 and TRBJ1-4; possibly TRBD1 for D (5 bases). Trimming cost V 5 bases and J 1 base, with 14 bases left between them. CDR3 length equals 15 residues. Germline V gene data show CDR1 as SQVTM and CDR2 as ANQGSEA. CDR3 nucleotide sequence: TGCAGCGTTCGCCCCCAGGGATTAACTAATGAAAAACTGTTTTTT. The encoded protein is CSVRPQGLTNEKLFF.

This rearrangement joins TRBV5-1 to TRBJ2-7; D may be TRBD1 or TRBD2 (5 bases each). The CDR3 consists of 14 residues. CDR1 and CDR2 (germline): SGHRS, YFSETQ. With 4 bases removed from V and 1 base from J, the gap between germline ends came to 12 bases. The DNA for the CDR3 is TGCGCCAGCAGCACGGGACGGAGTTCCTACGAGCAGTACTTC. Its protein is CASSTGRSSYEQYF. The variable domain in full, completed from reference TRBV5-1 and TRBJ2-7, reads KAGVTQTPRYLIKTRGQQVTLSCSPISGHRSVSWYQQTPGQGLQFLFEYFSETQRNKGNFPGRFSGRQFSNSRSEMNVSTLELGDSALYLCASSTGRSSYEQYFGPGTRLTVT.

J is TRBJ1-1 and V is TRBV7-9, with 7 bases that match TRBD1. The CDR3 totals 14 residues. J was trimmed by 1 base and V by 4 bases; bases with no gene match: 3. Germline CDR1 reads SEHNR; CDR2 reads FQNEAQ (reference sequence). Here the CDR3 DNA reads TGTGCCAGCAGCTCCCGGACAGGGAACACTGAAGCTTTCTTT. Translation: CASSSRTGNTEAFF.